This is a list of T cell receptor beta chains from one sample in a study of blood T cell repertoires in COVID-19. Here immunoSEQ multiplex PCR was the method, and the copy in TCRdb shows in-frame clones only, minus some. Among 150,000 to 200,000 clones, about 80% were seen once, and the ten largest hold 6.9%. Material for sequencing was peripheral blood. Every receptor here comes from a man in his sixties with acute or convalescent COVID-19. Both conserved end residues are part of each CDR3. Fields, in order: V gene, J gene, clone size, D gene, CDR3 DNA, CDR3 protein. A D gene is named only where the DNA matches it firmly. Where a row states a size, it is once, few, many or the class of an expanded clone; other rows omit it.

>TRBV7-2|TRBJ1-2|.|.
TGTGCCAGCAGCTTACAGGGGAACTATGGCTACACCTTC
CASSLQGNYGYTF
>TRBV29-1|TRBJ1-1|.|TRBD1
TGCAGCGTTAAAGGGACAGTGAACACTGAAGCTTTCTTT
CSVKGTVNTEAFF
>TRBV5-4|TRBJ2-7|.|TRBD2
TGTGCCAGCAGCTCCGGACTAGCTTCAAACGAGCAGTACTTC
CASSSGLASNEQYF
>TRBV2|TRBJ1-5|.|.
TGTGCCAGCAGGGGGCCCAATCAGCCCCAGCATTTT
CASRGPNQPQHF
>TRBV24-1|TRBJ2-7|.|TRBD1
TGTGCCACCAGTGATCCGCTCAGGGGGTTCCCCTACGAGCAGTACTTC
CATSDPLRGFPYEQYF
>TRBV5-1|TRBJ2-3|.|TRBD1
TGCGCCAGCAGCTTGGCTTTGGGACAGGGGAGCACAGATACGCAGTATTTT
CASSLALGQGSTDTQYF
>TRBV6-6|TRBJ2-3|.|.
TGTGCCAGCAGTTTCGGCGGAGATACGCAGTATTTT
CASSFGGDTQYF
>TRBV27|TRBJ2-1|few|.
TGTGCCAGCAGTCCCCCCCCGGGATCAGACTCCTACAATGAGCAGTTCTTC
CASSPPPGSDSYNEQFF
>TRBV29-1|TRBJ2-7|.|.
TGCAGCGTGAGGGCGGACAGCCTCTCCTACGAGCAGTACTTC
CSVRADSLSYEQYF
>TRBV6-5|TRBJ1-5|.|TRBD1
TGTGCCAGCAGTACCCGAGACAGGGTGGGTCAGCCCCAGCATTTT
CASSTRDRVGQPQHF
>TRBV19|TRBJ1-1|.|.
TGTGCCAGTATACCAGGAGGCCTCGGCACTGAAGCTTTCTTT
CASIPGGLGTEAFF
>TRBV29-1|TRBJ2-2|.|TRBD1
TGCAGCGTTGGGGTTGGGACAGGGGGCACCGGGGAGCTGTTTTTT
CSVGVGTGGTGELFF
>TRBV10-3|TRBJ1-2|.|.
TGTGCCATCAGTGAGTCACGAGGGAACGGAGGCTACACCTTC
CAISESRGNGGYTF
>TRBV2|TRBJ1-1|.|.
TGTGCCAGCAGCGAGGTACAAGGAGATGGGGCTTTCTTT
CASSEVQGDGAFF
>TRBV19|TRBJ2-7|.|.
TGTGCCAGTAGTATTTCAGGGGACCCGTACGAGCAGTACTTC
CASSISGDPYEQYF
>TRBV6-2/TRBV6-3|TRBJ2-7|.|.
TGTGCCAGCAGTTACCGGAGCGGCACCAACTTTTACGAGCAGTACTTC
CASSYRSGTNFYEQYF
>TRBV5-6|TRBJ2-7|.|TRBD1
TGTGCCAGCAGCCTATGGACAGGGATAGGCGAGCAGTACTTC
CASSLWTGIGEQYF
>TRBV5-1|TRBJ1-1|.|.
TGCGCCAGCAGCTTTCCGGGGAATACTGAAGCTTTCTTT
CASSFPGNTEAFF
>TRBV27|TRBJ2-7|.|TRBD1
TGTGCCAGCAGTTGGGACAGGGGCTACGAGCAGTACTTC
CASSWDRGYEQYF
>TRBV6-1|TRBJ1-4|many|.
TGTGCCAGCAGTGAAGAGTCATTTACGATAGATGAAAAACTGTTTTTT
CASSEESFTIDEKLFF
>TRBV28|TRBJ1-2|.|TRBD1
TGCGTGGTGGACAGGATCGACTATGGCTACACCTTC
CVVDRIDYGYTF
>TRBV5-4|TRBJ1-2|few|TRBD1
TGTGCCAGCAGCGCCGCGGTGGGACAGGGTGGAGGCTACACCTTC
CASSAAVGQGGGYTF
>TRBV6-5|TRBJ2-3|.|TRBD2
TGTGCCAGCAGGGGACTAGCGGGGTTCACAGATACGCAGTATTTT
CASRGLAGFTDTQYF
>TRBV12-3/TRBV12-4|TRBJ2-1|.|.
TGTGCCAGCACCCGGGAACTAGCTCAGTTCTTC
CASTRELAQFF
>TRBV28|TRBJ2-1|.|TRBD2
TGTGCCAGCAGAAGGGAGCGGGAGGGCCTCGGTAATGAGCAGTTCTTC
CASRREREGLGNEQFF
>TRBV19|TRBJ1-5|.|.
TGTGCCAGTAGCCGAGACAGAGCTTACAATCAGCCCCAGCATTTT
CASSRDRAYNQPQHF
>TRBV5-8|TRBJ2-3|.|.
TGTGCCAGCAGCCTAACCGCGGGTGCGTTAGCAGATACGCAGTATTTT
CASSLTAGALADTQYF
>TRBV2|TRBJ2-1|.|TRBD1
TGTGCCAGCAAAGGGACAGGGAGTTTCAATGAGCAGTTCTTC
CASKGTGSFNEQFF
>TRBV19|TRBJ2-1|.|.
TGTGCCAGTATGACACAGGGCTCCTACAATGAGCAGTTCTTC
CASMTQGSYNEQFF
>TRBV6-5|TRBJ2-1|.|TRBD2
TGTGCCAGCAGTTATACGGGACTAGCAACGGGGAATGAGCAGTTCTTC
CASSYTGLATGNEQFF